The 27 T cell receptor beta chains given below trace back to one sample, sequenced in a study of PD-1 blockade in classical Hodgkin lymphoma. Profiling relied on immunoSEQ multiplex PCR, and the TCRdb table lists in-frame clones only, not all of them. Of roughly 20,000 clones in the sample, about three quarters are singletons; the top ten hold roughly 19%. Regarding time point: cycle 4 day 1 (C4D1), after 6 weeks of nivolumab. Every patient had relapsed following autologous stem cell transplantation, and cohorts differed in brentuximab vedotin exposure. Sequencing was performed on peripheral blood mononuclear cells (PBMCs), taken before the fourth cycle of nivolumab. The receptors were gathered from a human donor with classical Hodgkin lymphoma.

This clone was detected a few times. V gene TRBV5-1 combines with J gene TRBJ2-7, with 8 bases that match TRBD1. Germline V gene sequence: CDR1 SGHRS, CDR2 YFSETQ. After removal of 0 bases from V and 4 bases from J, the junction contained 3 bases not matched to a gene. CDR3 size: 14 residues. As DNA, the CDR3 is TGCGCCAGCAGCTTGGGACAGGGGAGTTACGAGCAGTACTTC. It is translated as CASSLGQGSYEQYF.

The chain has TRBV6-1 and TRBJ2-5; tentatively, D is TRBD2 (6 bases). The germline V gene encodes CDR1 MNHNS and CDR2 SASEGT. This CDR3 comprises 16 residues. The ends were cut back, 0 bases at V and 5 bases at J, with 16 bases in the middle. In nucleotides, the CDR3 is TGTGCCAGCAGTGAAGCATGGCGGGGACGTAGGGAGACCCAGTACTTC. Translation: CASSEAWRGRRETQYF.

This clone came up a few times. The chain links TRBV4-1 to TRBJ2-7, with 14 bases aligning to TRBD2. This CDR3 has 19 residues. CDR1 MGHRA and CDR2 YSYEKL come from the germline V gene. Losses at the gene ends were 5 bases for V and 3 bases for J; bases not matched to a gene: 15. CDR3 DNA: TGCGCCAGCAGCACTAAACGCGGGACTAGCGGGAGCCGAGGCTACGAGCAGTACTTC. Protein: CASSTKRGTSGSRGYEQYF.

The chain joins TRBV19 to TRBJ2-2; no firm D call. This CDR3 is built from 16 residues. The germline V gene encodes CDR1 LNHDA and CDR2 SQIVND (reference sequence). The V and J ends lost 5 bases and 6 bases respectively, with 19 bases between them. Here the CDR3 DNA reads TGTGCCAGTAGTCTCGTGACGAGTCTTCGAGCCGGGGAGCTGTTTTTT. It encodes CASSLVTSLRAGELFF.

The rearrangement joins TRBV15 to TRBJ2-7; 8 nucleotides agree with TRBD2. The germline V gene encodes CDR1 LNHNV and CDR2 YYDKDF (reference sequence). V lost 0 bases to trimming and J lost 3 bases; unmatched junction nucleotides: 10. CDR3 size: 17 residues. Here the CDR3 DNA reads TGTGCCACCAGCAGAGATAGTGCCGGGACTAGGATCTACGAGCAGTACTTC. It yields the protein CATSRDSAGTRIYEQYF.

The CDR3 sequence is CASSLGPTEQFF. The CDR3 DNA sequence: TGTGCCAGCAGTTTAGGGCCAACTGAGCAGTTCTTC. The V call is TRBV27, the J call TRBJ2-1; no clear D gene. The V and J ends lost 2 bases and 9 bases respectively, with 8 bases between them. Per the germline V gene, CDR1 is MNHEY and CDR2 is SMNVEV (reference sequence). The CDR3 extends over 12 amino acids.

This clone was seen just once. The chain is built from TRBV5-6 and TRBJ2-2; 7 nucleotides match TRBD2. Trimming at V came to 1 base and at J to 4 bases, leaving 7 bases not matched to a gene. The CDR3 extends over 16 amino acids. The germline V gene has CDR1 SGHDT and CDR2 YYEEEE. CDR3 in DNA: TGTGCCAGCAGCTTGTTTGCGGGAGCACGCACCGGGGAGCTGTTTTTT. It encodes CASSLFAGARTGELFF.

The V call is TRBV19, the J call TRBJ2-2; 9 nucleotides align to TRBD2. Trimming removed 4 bases from V and 5 bases from J; junction bases left unmatched: 11. CDR3 length: 17 residues. The V gene's germline CDR1 is LNHDA and CDR2 SQIVND (reference sequence). CDR3 nucleotide sequence: TGTGCCAGTAGTACAACCCTCGGGACTAGCAATACCGGGGAGCTGTTTTTT. It encodes CASSTTLGTSNTGELFF. Using reference TRBV19 and TRBJ2-2 for the parts outside the CDR3, the full variable domain is DGGITQSPKYLFRKEGQNVTLSCEQNLNHDAMYWYRQDPGQGLRLIYYSQIVNDFQKGDIAEGYSVSREKKESFPLTVTSAQKNPTAFYLCASSTTLGTSNTGELFFGEGSRLTVL.

The rearrangement uses TRBV5-8 and TRBJ2-2; D perhaps matches TRBD2 (6 bases). The CDR3 covers 15 residues. The germline V gene has CDR1 SGHTS and CDR2 YDEGEE. With 0 bases removed from V and 4 bases from J, the gap between germline ends came to 10 bases. This CDR3 is CASSLAGVSTGELFF. The CDR3 DNA sequence: TGTGCCAGCAGCTTGGCGGGAGTTAGCACCGGGGAGCTGTTTTTT.

The rearrangement joins TRBV6-1 to TRBJ2-3; 12 bases agree with TRBD2. V shed 6 bases and J 3 bases; nucleotides not matched to a gene: 4. The CDR3 contains 15 residues. Germline CDR1 reads MNHNS; CDR2 reads SASEGT. The CDR3 coding sequence is TGTGCCAGCAGGACTAGCGGGAGAGGTACAGATACGCAGTATTTT. Amino acids: CASRTSGRGTDTQYF.

The chain joins TRBV6-6 to TRBJ1-2, with TRBD1 matching over 7 bases. Germline-derived CDR1 and CDR2 are MNHNY and SVGAGI (reference sequence). This CDR3 region has 15 residues. The ends lost 7 bases at V and 3 bases at J; junction bases unmatched: 11. This CDR3 reads CASTYGTAGHYGYTF. The DNA for the CDR3 is TGTGCCAGCACCTACGGGACAGCGGGGCACTATGGCTACACCTTC.

The V and J genes are TRBV14 and TRBJ2-5, with 8 nucleotides matching TRBD1. The length of the CDR3 is 16 residues. V was pared by 4 bases and J by 1 base, with 8 bases of the junction left unmatched. CDR1 and CDR2 (germline): SGHDN, FVKESK. The CDR3 nucleotides are TGTGCCAGCAGCCTTCCGACAGGGGCTATCCAAGAGACCCAGTACTTC. Its protein is CASSLPTGAIQETQYF.

The sample holds a few counts of this clone. V is TRBV11-3 and J is TRBJ2-3; D may correspond to TRBD1 or TRBD2 (5 bases each). Looked up from germline, CDR1 is SGHNT and CDR2 is YENEEA. V lost 1 base and J lost 2, with 10 bases in between. The CDR3 runs 15 residues. CDR3 sequence: CASSLGGSVTDTQYF. CDR3 in DNA: TGTGCCAGCAGCTTAGGGGGGAGCGTCACAGATACGCAGTATTTT.

The gene calls are TRBV2 and TRBJ1-5; tentatively, D is TRBD1 (5 bases). CDR1 and CDR2 from the germline V gene are SNHLY and FYNNEI. The CDR3 extends over 14 amino acids. V was pared by 2 bases and J by 7 bases, with 12 bases between. The CDR3 here is CASSEREGNQPQHF. The CDR3 DNA reads as TGTGCCAGCAGTGAAAGAGAGGGGAACCAGCCCCAGCATTTT. The whole variable domain, filled in from reference TRBV2 and TRBJ1-5, reads EPEVTQTPSHQVTQMGQEVILRCVPISNHLYFYWYRQILGQKVEFLVSFYNNEISEKSEIFDDQFSVERPDGSNFTLKIRSTKLEDSAMYFCASSEREGNQPQHFGDGTRLSIL.

This clone has just one count. V and J are TRBV7-8 and TRBJ2-1; TRBD2 aligns across 12 bases. Germline CDR1 and CDR2: SGHVS and FQNEAQ. This CDR3 comprises 17 residues. The V and J ends lost 1 base and 7 bases, in that order; junction bases with no gene match: 8. CDR3 sequence reads: CASSLVGLAGGLNEQFF. CDR3 nucleotide sequence: TGTGCCAGCAGCTTAGTTGGTCTAGCGGGAGGGCTGAATGAGCAGTTCTTC.

The J gene is TRBJ2-5, the V gene TRBV7-8; possibly TRBD1 for D (6 bases). CDR1 and CDR2 from the germline V gene are SGHVS and FQNEAQ. V was clipped by 5 bases and J by 5 bases, with 15 bases between them. The CDR3 runs 14 residues. The chain's CDR3 is CASSNSGGGETQYF. CDR3 sequence (DNA): TGTGCCAGCAGCAACAGCGGTGGGGGCGAGACCCAGTACTTC.

The table lists this clone with a few counts. The chain carries TRBV29-1 and TRBJ2-7; 9 nucleotides align to TRBD1. From germline, CDR1 is SQVTM and CDR2 ANQGSEA. The length of the CDR3 is 13 residues. V dropped 6 bases and J dropped 3; count of bases not matched to a gene: 6. The CDR3, as DNA: TGCAGCGTAGTTACAGGGGGCCTCTACGAGCAGTACTTC. This translates into CSVVTGGLYEQYF.

The chain has TRBV7-9 and TRBJ2-3; a weak D match, TRBD1 (5 bases). The CDR3 is made up of 15 amino acids. Germline V gene data show CDR1 as SEHNR and CDR2 as FQNEAQ (reference sequence). V lost 4 bases and J 1 base, leaving 12 bases between the germline ends. The CDR3 here is CASSYLTEGTDTQYF. The CDR3, as DNA: TGTGCCAGCAGCTACCTGACAGAGGGCACAGATACGCAGTATTTT.

V usage is TRBV27 and J usage is TRBJ2-1; 10 bases match TRBD2. Per the germline V gene, CDR1 is MNHEY and CDR2 is SMNVEV (reference sequence). The CDR3 is made up of 20 amino acids. V was clipped by 0 bases and J by 4 bases; unmatched bases: 15. CDR3 DNA: TGTGCCAGCAGTTTATCTACCTACCAAATCGCTAGCGGGAGTTACAATGAGCAGTTCTTC. Its protein is CASSLSTYQIASGSYNEQFF.

The J gene is TRBJ2-3, the V gene TRBV5-4, with 10 nucleotides matching TRBD2. The CDR3 runs to 15 residues. After removal of 0 bases from V and 6 bases from J, the junction contained 4 bases not matched to a gene. The germline CDR1 and CDR2 sequences are SGHNT and YYREEE (reference sequence). The CDR3 is CASSLEVSGRDTQYF. The CDR3 nucleotides are TGTGCCAGCAGCTTGGAGGTTAGCGGGAGGGATACGCAGTATTTT.

The chain combines TRBV19 with TRBJ2-7, with D possibly matching TRBD2 (5 bases). The germline V gene has CDR1 LNHDA and CDR2 SQIVND (reference sequence). The CDR3 loop spans 16 amino acids. Trimming took off 6 bases at V and 0 bases at J, with 18 bases between the two ends. The CDR3 bases are TGTGCCAGTAGGAGCCCCGGTGGGCGGGCCTCCTACGAGCAGTACTTC. This sequence encodes CASRSPGGRASYEQYF. Looking up the rest from reference TRBV19 and TRBJ2-7 gives the full variable domain: DGGITQSPKYLFRKEGQNVTLSCEQNLNHDAMYWYRQDPGQGLRLIYYSQIVNDFQKGDIAEGYSVSREKKESFPLTVTSAQKNPTAFYLCASRSPGGRASYEQYFGPGTRLTVT.

The chain is built from TRBV7-8 and TRBJ2-1; possible D gene TRBD2, 7 bases. Germline CDR1 and CDR2: SGHVS and FQNEAQ. This CDR3 contains 19 residues. The V end was cut by 2 bases, the J end by 4 bases, with 24 bases between. CDR3 in DNA: TGTGCCAGCAGCTTATCATACTATAGCGGTCGGGGGGCTTACAATGAGCAGTTCTTC. Translated: CASSLSYYSGRGAYNEQFF.

The chain combines TRBV2 with TRBJ2-1, with D possibly matching TRBD2 (8 bases). CDR1 is SNHLY, CDR2 FYNNEI, per germline. The CDR3 is 18 amino acids. Trimming took 2 bases from V and 4 from J, leaving 21 bases between them. CDR3 bases: TGTGCCAGCAGTGAAAACCAGGGGGGACTAGGGGGATACAATGAGCAGTTCTTC. It is translated as CASSENQGGLGGYNEQFF.

This chain connects TRBV10-1 to TRBJ2-1, with 14 positions matching TRBD2. The V and J ends lost 6 bases and 7 bases, in that order; junction bases with no gene match: 5. Germline CDR1 reads WNHNN; CDR2 reads SYGVQD (reference sequence). This CDR3 contains 15 residues. The CDR3 spells CASRPGTSGRNEQFF. CDR3 nucleotide sequence: TGCGCCAGCAGGCCAGGGACTAGCGGGAGAAATGAGCAGTTCTTC.

Here the CDR3 DNA reads TGTGCCAGCAGCTCTCGACAGGGGGCTCGGAATGAGCAGTTCTTC. Its translation is CASSSRQGARNEQFF. V usage is TRBV5-6 and J usage is TRBJ2-1; 10 bases are a match to TRBD1. J was trimmed by 7 bases and V by 3 bases; bases with no gene match: 7. The length of the CDR3 is 15 residues. Germline values: CDR1 SGHDT, CDR2 YYEEEE.

The chain has TRBV28 and TRBJ2-6; D is perhaps TRBD1 (7 bases). This CDR3 contains 15 residues. The V end was cut by 3 bases, the J end by 2 bases, with 8 bases between. Germline CDR1 and CDR2: MDHEN and SYDVKM. CDR3: CASSFRGAGANVLTF. CDR3 DNA: TGTGCCAGCAGTTTCAGGGGGGCTGGGGCCAACGTCCTGACTTTC. Full variable domain (rest looked up from reference TRBV28 and TRBJ2-6): DVKVTQSSRYLVKRTGEKVFLECVQDMDHENMFWYRQDPGLGLRLIYFSYDVKMKEKGDIPEGYSVSREKKERFSLILESASTNQTSMYLCASSFRGAGANVLTFGAGSRLTVL.

The chain links TRBV6-6 to TRBJ1-1; no firm D call. Trimming pared 0 bases from V and 3 bases from J, leaving 8 bases between. Per the germline V gene, CDR1 is MNHNY and CDR2 is SVGAGI (reference sequence). CDR3 length equals 14 residues. The CDR3 nucleotides read TGTGCCAGCAGTTACTCGACTGAGCACACTGAAGCTTTCTTT. Translating gives CASSYSTEHTEAFF.